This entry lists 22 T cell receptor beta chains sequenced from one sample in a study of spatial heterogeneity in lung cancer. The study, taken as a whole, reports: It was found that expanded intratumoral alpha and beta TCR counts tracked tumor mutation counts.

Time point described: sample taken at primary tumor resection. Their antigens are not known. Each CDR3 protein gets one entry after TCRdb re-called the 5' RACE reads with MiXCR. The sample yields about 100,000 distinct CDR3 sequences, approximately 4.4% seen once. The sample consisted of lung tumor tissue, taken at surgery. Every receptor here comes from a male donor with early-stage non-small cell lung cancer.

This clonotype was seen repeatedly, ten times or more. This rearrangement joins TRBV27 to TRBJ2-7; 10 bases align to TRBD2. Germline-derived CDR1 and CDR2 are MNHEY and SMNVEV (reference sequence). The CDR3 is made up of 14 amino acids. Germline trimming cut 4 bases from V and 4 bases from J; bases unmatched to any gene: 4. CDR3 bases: TGTGCCAGCAGTTCTTCTAGCGGGAGTTACGAGCAGTACTTC. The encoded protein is CASSSSSGSYEQYF.

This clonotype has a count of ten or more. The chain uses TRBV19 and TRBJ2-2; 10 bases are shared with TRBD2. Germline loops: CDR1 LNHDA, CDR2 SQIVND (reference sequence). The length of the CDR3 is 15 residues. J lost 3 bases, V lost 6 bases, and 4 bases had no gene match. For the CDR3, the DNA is TGTGCCAGTAGCACTAGCGGGATCTACACCGGGGAGCTGTTTTTT. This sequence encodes CASSTSGIYTGELFF.

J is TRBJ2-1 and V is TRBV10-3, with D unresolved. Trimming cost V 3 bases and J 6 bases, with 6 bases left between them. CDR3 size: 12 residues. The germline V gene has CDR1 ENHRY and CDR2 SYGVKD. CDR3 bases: TGTGCCATCAGTGAATGGGGCAATGAGCAGTTCTTC. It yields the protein CAISEWGNEQFF.

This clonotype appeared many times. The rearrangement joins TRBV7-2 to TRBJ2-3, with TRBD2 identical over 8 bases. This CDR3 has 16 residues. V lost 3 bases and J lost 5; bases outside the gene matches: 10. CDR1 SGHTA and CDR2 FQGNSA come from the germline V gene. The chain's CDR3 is CASSFTSGGSIDTQYF. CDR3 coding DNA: TGTGCCAGCAGCTTTACTAGCGGAGGTTCGATAGATACGCAGTATTTT.

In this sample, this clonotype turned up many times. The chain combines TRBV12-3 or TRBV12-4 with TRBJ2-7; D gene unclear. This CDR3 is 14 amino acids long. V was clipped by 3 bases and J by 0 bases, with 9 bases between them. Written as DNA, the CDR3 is TGTGCCAGCAGTTTGAGCCAGCTCTCCTACGAGCAGTACTTC. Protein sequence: CASSLSQLSYEQYF.

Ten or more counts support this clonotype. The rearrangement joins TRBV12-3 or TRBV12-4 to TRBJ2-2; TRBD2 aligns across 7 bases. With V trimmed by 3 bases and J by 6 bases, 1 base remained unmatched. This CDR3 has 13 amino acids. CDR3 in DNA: TGTGCCAGCAGTTTCGCGGGGGCCGGGGAGCTGTTTTTT. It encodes CASSFAGAGELFF.

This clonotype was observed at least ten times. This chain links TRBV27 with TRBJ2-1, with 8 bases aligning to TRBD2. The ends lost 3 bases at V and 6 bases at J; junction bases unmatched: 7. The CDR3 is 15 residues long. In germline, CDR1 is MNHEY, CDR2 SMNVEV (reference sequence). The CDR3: CASSFTSGFLNEQFF. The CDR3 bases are TGTGCCAGCAGTTTTACTAGCGGTTTCCTCAATGAGCAGTTCTTC.

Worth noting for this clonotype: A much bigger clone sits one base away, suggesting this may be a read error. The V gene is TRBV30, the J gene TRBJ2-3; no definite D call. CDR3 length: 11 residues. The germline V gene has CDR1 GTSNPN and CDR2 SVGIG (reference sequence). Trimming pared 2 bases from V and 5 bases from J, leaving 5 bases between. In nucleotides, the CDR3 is TGTGCCTGGAGTTGGGGAGATACGCAGTATTTT. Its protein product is CAWSWGDTQYF.

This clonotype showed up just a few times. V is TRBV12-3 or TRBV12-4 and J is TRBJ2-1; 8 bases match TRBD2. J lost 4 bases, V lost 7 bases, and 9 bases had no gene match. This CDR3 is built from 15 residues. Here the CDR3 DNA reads TGTGCCAGCAATCCGGGACTAGAGGGATACAATGAGCAGTTCTTC. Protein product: CASNPGLEGYNEQFF.

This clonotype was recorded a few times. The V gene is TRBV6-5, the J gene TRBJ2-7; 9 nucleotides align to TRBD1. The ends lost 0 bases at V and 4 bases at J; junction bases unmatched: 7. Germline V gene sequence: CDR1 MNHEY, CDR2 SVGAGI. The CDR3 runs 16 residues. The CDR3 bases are TGTGCCAGCAGTTACTCCATAGGGACAGGGACATACGAGCAGTACTTC. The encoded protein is CASSYSIGTGTYEQYF.

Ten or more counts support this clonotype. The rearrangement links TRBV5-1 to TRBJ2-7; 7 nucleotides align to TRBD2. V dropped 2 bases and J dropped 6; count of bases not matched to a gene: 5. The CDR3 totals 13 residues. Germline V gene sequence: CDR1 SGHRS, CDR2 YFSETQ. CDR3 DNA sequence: TGCGCCAGCAGCTTCTTAAGCGGGACCGAGCAGTACTTC. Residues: CASSFLSGTEQYF.

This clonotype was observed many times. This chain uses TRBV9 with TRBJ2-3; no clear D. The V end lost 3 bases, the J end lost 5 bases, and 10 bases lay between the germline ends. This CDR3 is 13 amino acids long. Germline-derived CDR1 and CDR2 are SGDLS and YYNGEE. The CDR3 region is CASSADWLDTQYF. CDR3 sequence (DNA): TGTGCCAGCAGCGCAGACTGGCTAGATACGCAGTATTTT.

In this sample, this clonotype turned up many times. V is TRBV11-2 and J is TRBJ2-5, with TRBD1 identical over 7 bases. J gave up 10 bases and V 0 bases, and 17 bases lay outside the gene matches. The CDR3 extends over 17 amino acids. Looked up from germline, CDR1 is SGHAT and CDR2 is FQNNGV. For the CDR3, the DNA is TGTGCCAGCAGCTTAGAGACAGGGATAGGTACAGATAAGGTCCAGTACTTC. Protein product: CASSLETGIGTDKVQYF.

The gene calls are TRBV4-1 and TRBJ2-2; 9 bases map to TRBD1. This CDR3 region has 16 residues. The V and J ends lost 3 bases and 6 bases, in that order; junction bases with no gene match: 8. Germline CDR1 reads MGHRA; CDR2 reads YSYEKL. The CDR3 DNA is TGCGCCAGCAGCCACCTGGACAGGGGCGCGGCCGGGGAGCTGTTTTTT. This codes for CASSHLDRGAAGELFF.

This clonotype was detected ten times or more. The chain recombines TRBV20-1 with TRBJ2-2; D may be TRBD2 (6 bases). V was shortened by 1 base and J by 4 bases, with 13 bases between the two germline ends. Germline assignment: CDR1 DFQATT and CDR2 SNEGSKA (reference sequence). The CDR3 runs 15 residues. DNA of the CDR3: TGCAGTGCTAGAGGGGACGGGAGAGGCACCGGGGAGCTGTTTTTT. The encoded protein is CSARGDGRGTGELFF.

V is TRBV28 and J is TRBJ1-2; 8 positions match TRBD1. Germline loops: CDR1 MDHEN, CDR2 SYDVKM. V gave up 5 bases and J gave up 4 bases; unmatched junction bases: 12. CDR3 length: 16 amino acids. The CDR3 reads CASSGTRADRVYGYTF. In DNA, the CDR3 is TGTGCCAGCAGTGGGACGAGGGCGGACAGGGTCTATGGCTACACCTTC.

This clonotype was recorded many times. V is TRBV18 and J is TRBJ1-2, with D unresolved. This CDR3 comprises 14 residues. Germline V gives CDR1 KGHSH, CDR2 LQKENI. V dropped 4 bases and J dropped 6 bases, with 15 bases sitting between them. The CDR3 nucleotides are TGTGCCAGCTCACTTATCCACGGTCAGCATGGCTACACCTTC. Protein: CASSLIHGQHGYTF.

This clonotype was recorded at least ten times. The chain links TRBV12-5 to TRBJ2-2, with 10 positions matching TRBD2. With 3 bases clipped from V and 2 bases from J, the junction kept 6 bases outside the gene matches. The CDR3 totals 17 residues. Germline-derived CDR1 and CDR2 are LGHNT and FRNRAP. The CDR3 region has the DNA TGTGCTAGTGGTTTTGGGGCACTAGCGGGAAACACCGGGGAGCTGTTTTTT. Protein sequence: CASGFGALAGNTGELFF.

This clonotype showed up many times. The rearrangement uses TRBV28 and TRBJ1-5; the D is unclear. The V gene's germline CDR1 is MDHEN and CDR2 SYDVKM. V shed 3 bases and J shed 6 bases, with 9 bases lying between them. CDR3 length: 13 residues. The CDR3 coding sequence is TGTGCCAGCAGTTTGGATTTCCGTCAGCCCCAGCATTTT. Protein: CASSLDFRQPQHF.

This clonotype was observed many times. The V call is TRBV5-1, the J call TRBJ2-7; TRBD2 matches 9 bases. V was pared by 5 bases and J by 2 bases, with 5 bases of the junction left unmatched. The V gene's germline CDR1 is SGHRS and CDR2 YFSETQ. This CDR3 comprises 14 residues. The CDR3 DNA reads TGCGCCAGCAGGTTTAGCGGGAGAACCTACGAGCAGTACTTC. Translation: CASRFSGRTYEQYF. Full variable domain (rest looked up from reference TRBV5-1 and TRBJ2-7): KAGVTQTPRYLIKTRGQQVTLSCSPISGHRSVSWYQQTPGQGLQFLFEYFSETQRNKGNFPGRFSGRQFSNSRSEMNVSTLELGDSALYLCASRFSGRTYEQYFGPGTRLTVT.

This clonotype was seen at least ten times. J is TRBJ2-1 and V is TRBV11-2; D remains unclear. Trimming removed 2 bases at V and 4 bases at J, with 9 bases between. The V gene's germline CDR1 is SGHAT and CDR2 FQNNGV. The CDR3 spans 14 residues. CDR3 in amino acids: CASSLQITYNEQFF. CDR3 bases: TGTGCCAGCAGCTTACAAATCACGTACAATGAGCAGTTCTTC.

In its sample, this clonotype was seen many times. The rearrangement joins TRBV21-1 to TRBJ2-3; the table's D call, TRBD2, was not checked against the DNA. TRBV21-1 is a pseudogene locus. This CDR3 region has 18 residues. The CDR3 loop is CASRPPPASGRNTDTQYF. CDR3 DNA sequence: TGTGCCAGCCGCCCACCCCCCGCTAGCGGGAGGAACACAGATACGCAGTATTTT.